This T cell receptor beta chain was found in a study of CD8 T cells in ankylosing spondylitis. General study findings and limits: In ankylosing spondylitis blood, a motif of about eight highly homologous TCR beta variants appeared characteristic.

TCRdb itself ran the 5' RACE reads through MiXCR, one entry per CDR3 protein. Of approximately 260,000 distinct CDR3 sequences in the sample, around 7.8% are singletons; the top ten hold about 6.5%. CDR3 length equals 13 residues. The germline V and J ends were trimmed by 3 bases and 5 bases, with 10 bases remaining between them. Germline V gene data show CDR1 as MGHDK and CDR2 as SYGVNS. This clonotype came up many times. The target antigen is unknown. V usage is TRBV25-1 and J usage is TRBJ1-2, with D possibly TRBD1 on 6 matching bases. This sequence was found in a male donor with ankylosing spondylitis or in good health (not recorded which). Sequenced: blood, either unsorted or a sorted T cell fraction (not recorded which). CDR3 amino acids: CASSDRTAYGYTF. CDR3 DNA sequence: TGTGCCAGCAGTGATAGGACAGCTTATGGCTACACCTTC.